This is a list of T cell receptor beta chains from one sample in a study of untreated major depressive disorder. TCRdb's copy holds only in-frame clones and misses some; the assay was immunoSEQ multiplex PCR. The profile shows about 25,000 clones, around 90% of them singletons. The sequenced sample consisted of CD4+ T cells from PBMCs. These TCRs come from a woman under 40 with major depressive disorder. Each CDR3 is given with its conserved first and last residue. D genes are given only for firm matches. Only some rows state a clone size, as once, few, many or a class for expanded clones.

size	V	D	J	DNA	CDR3
-	TRBV25-1	TRBD1	TRBJ2-7	TGTGCCAGCAGTGGGGACAGGGGGGCTTACGAGCAGTACTTC	CASSGDRGAYEQYF
-	TRBV6-9	-	TRBJ1-5	TGTGCCAGCACCCGGGACCGGGCAAGCAATCAGCCCCAGCATTTT	CASTRDRASNQPQHF
-	TRBV18	TRBD1	TRBJ2-1	TGTGCCAGCTCACCCAGGGGGAATGACAATGAGCAGTTCTTC	CASSPRGNDNEQFF
-	TRBV27	TRBD2	TRBJ2-1	TGTGCCAGCAGTTTATCGAGGCTAGCGGGTTCCTACAATGAGCAGTTCTTC	CASSLSRLAGSYNEQFF
-	TRBV7-2	TRBD2	TRBJ2-5	TGTGCCAGCAGCTTAGACTCCGGACTAGCGGGATCCCAGTACTTC	CASSLDSGLAGSQYF
-	TRBV6-6	TRBD2	TRBJ2-3	TGTGCCAGCAGCCCCTGGCGGGGGACCACAGATACGCAGTATTTT	CASSPWRGTTDTQYF
-	TRBV11-3	TRBD1	TRBJ2-1	TGTGCCAGCAGCTTCGACAGGGGACTCGGCAATGAGCAGTTCTTC	CASSFDRGLGNEQFF
-	TRBV7-2	-	TRBJ2-2	TGTGCCAGCAGCTTCCGGACCGGGGAGCTGTTTTTT	CASSFRTGELFF
-	TRBV5-1	TRBD1	TRBJ2-2	TGCGCCAGCACTACAGGGGGGACCGGGGAGCTGTTTTTT	CASTTGGTGELFF
-	TRBV11-3	-	TRBJ2-1	TGTGCCAGCAGCTCGTTGCGAGCAGGTGAGCAGTTCTTC	CASSSLRAGEQFF
-	TRBV5-1	TRBD2	TRBJ2-3	TGCGCCAGCAGCTCGTTCCCCGCCGGGACTAGCGGCGGTTGGGATACGCAGTATTTT	CASSSFPAGTSGGWDTQYF
once	TRBV4-2	-	TRBJ1-1	TGTGCCAGCAGCCAACTCGCCATCGGCGGGGGAGGTGAAGCTTTCTTT	CASSQLAIGGGGEAFF
-	TRBV4-1	TRBD1	TRBJ1-2	TGCGCCAGCAGCGGATACCCCCGGGACAGACCTGATTATGGCTACACCTTC	CASSGYPRDRPDYGYTF
once	TRBV18	TRBD1	TRBJ2-2	TGTGCCAGCTCACCGGGACAGGGGACCGGGGAGCTGTTTTTT	CASSPGQGTGELFF
-	TRBV5-1	-	TRBJ2-7	TGCGCCAGCAGCTTGGGACAGAAACTCAACGAGCAGTACTTC	CASSLGQKLNEQYF
-	TRBV19	-	TRBJ1-6	TGTGCCATCACAGTGGCCCGCTATAATTCACCCCTCCACTTT	CAITVARYNSPLHF
-	TRBV11-3	-	TRBJ2-7	TGTGCCAGCAGCTTAGTAAGGGGAGAGGACAGTTCCCTCTTC	CASSLVRGEDSSLF
-	TRBV6-6	TRBD2	TRBJ2-2	TGTGCCAGCACCCTAGGGCGGGAGCGCACCGGGGAGCTGTTTTTT	CASTLGRERTGELFF
-	TRBV7-2	TRBD1	TRBJ1-5	TGTGCCAGCAGCACCGACAGGGGGCTCAATCAGCCCCAGCATTTT	CASSTDRGLNQPQHF